A selection of T cell receptor beta chains follows, all from one sample in a study of Graves' ophthalmopathy and Graves' hyperthyroidism. Using its own MiXCR run on the multiplex PCR reads, TCRdb lists one record per CDR3 protein. The table shows more than 300,000 distinct CDR3 sequences, with about 16% occurring only once. Sequences were obtained from peripheral blood. The source is a woman aged 18 to 35 with stable Graves' hyperthyroidism. The CDR3 runs from the conserved cysteine through the conserved F or W. D genes are given only for firm matches. Size values are once, few and many counts, or a class for expanded clones, and some rows have none.

V gene,J gene,clone size,CDR3 length,D gene,CDR3 DNA,CDR3 protein
TRBV19,TRBJ1-1,-,15,-,TGTGCCAGTAGTATAATAGGGGTCGCTAACACTGACGCTTTCTTT,CASSIIGVANTDAFF
TRBV7-2,TRBJ2-7,-,15,TRBD2,TGTGCCAGCAGCCCGGTTAGCGGGGGGGTCTACGAGCAGTACTTC,CASSPVSGGVYEQYF
TRBV24-1,TRBJ1-6,many,15,-,TGTGCCACCAGTGATCGGACTCGGGTTGATTCACCCCTCCACTTT,CATSDRTRVDSPLHF
TRBV2,TRBJ2-1,few,14,-,TGTGCCAGCAGTAGGGCAGGGAGAGGGAGTGAGCAGTTCTTC,CASSRAGRGSEQFF
TRBV9,TRBJ1-2,many,18,-,TGTGCCAGCAGCTCACATTTAGGGGTCAGGGATTCGCGGGTTGGCTACACCTTC,CASSSHLGVRDSRVGYTF
TRBV27,TRBJ2-5,many,11,-,TGTGCCAGCAGTTGGGGGCAGACCCAGTACTTC,CASSWGQTQYF
TRBV5-1,TRBJ1-1,few,14,TRBD1,TGCGCCAGCAGCGCCGGGACAGGGTTCGCTGAAGCTTTCTTT,CASSAGTGFAEAFF
TRBV29-1,TRBJ1-1,many,13,-,TGCAGCGTTGTTACAGGGCTGAACACTGAAGCTTTCTTT,CSVVTGLNTEAFF
TRBV7-8,TRBJ2-4,few,13,-,TGTGCCAGCAGCCGCGCCACAGGGTACATTCAGTACTTC,CASSRATGYIQYF
TRBV12-3/TRBV12-4,TRBJ2-7,many,15,TRBD2,TGTGCCAGCAGGGTAGCGGGGGGCATTTCCTACGAGCAGTACTTC,CASRVAGGISYEQYF
TRBV10-3,TRBJ2-2,many,17,-,TGTGCCATCAGCCCCGAAGGGGGGCTCAGGAACACCGGGGAGCTGTTTTTT,CAISPEGGLRNTGELFF
TRBV9,TRBJ1-1,many,16,TRBD1,TGTGCCAGCAGCCTCGGAATCACAGGGGATGGCACTGAAGCTTTCTTT,CASSLGITGDGTEAFF
TRBV7-8,TRBJ2-7,many,18,TRBD2,TGTGCCAGCAGCTTAGGGGACCGACTAGCGGGGGGGCAGTGGGAGCAGTACTTC,CASSLGDRLAGGQWEQYF
TRBV19,TRBJ1-5,many,13,-,TGTGCCAGTAGGCGGAGGGAGGACCAGCCCCAGCATTTT,CASRRREDQPQHF
TRBV20-1,TRBJ1-2,many,10,-,TGCAGTGCTCAGACCGTCGGGTCCACCTTC,CSAQTVGSTF
TRBV10-2,TRBJ2-5,-,13,-,TGCGCCAGCAGTGTTGAGGGGGTGGAGACCCAGTACTTC,CASSVEGVETQYF
TRBV3-1,TRBJ2-5,many,13,-,TGTGCCAGCGGGCCCATGCGATCACTCCCCCAGTACTTC,CASGPMRSLPQYF
TRBV6-4,TRBJ1-1,many,16,-,TGTGCCAGCAGTGACTCATGTAAGAGGTTAAGAAGATCAGCTTTCTTT,CASSDSCKRLRRSAFF
TRBV4-1,TRBJ1-1,-,16,-,TGCGCCAGCAGGCAGGGTATTGCTTCCATGAACACTGAAGCTTTCTTT,CASRQGIASMNTEAFF
TRBV15,TRBJ2-5,many,15,-,TGTGCCACCAGCAGAGATCCCACAGGGAAAGAGACCCAGTACTTC,CATSRDPTGKETQYF
TRBV7-8,TRBJ2-4,many,17,TRBD2,TGTGCCAGCAGCTTAGGGGTAGCGGGGGGAATTAAAAACATTCAGTACTTC,CASSLGVAGGIKNIQYF
TRBV7-3,TRBJ1-1,many,14,-,TGTGCCAGCAGCTTTTCAGGGCCGAACACTGAAGCTTTCTTT,CASSFSGPNTEAFF
TRBV6-5,TRBJ1-1,many,13,-,TGTGCCAGCAGTTACCGGGACGGCCTTGAAGCTTTCTTT,CASSYRDGLEAFF
TRBV5-1,TRBJ2-7,-,13,-,TGCGCCAGCAGCGTAAGTGTATCTAGCGAGCAGTACTTC,CASSVSVSSEQYF
TRBV12-5,TRBJ2-7,many,15,TRBD1,TGTGCTAGTGGTTTTGGGGACAGCAGCTCCTACGAGCAGTACTTC,CASGFGDSSSYEQYF
TRBV6-2/TRBV6-3,TRBJ1-1,-,14,-,TGTGCCAGCAGTGCGACAGACCGGAACACTGAAGCTTTCTTT,CASSATDRNTEAFF
TRBV28,TRBJ2-4,many,13,-,TGTGCCAGCAGACCCGCTGCCAAAAACATTAAGTACTTC,CASRPAAKNIKYF
TRBV12-3/TRBV12-4,TRBJ1-5,-,14,-,TGTGCCAGCAGTTTTAAGAGGGGCGGACAGCCCCAGCATTTT,CASSFKRGGQPQHF
TRBV9,TRBJ1-2,many,15,-,TGTGCCAGCAGCGTAGACCTCATCACCGACTATGGCTACACCTTC,CASSVDLITDYGYTF
TRBV4-2,TRBJ2-5,many,13,-,TGTGCCAGCAGCCAATTTCGGCAAGAGACCCAGTACTTC,CASSQFRQETQYF
TRBV12-3/TRBV12-4,TRBJ2-3,many,14,-,TGTGCCAGCAGTGGGAGGGGGAGCACAGATACGCAGTATTTT,CASSGRGSTDTQYF
TRBV12-3/TRBV12-4,TRBJ2-5,-,13,-,TGTGCCAGCAGTTCCCCTTATGTGGAGACCCAGTACTTC,CASSSPYVETQYF
TRBV6-5,TRBJ1-1,-,14,-,TGTGCCAGCAGCTACCTTCCTGTGAACACTGAAGCTTTCTTT,CASSYLPVNTEAFF
TRBV12-3/TRBV12-4,TRBJ1-1,few,14,TRBD1,TGTGCCAGCAGTCAGACAGGGTCGGGCACTGAAGCTTTCTTT,CASSQTGSGTEAFF
TRBV19,TRBJ1-5,many,17,TRBD1,TGTGCCAGTAGTTTTATGCCCCTGCAGGGGGCGGGTCAGCCCCAGCATTTT,CASSFMPLQGAGQPQHF